The 28 T cell receptor beta chains given below trace back to one sample, sequenced in a study of CD8+ T cells in alopecia areata. Extraction and reverse transcription of RNA yielded cDNA as the sequencing template. Only in-frame clones appear in the TCRdb table, and some are missing; sequencing was by immunoSEQ multiplex PCR. The sample shows 30,000 to 45,000 clones, 45% to 55% of them seen only once. CD4+ cells of roughly five patients were subjected to sorting into CD25+CD127- cells. Specimen: CD4+ Tregs sorted from blood. These receptors were obtained from a human donor with alopecia areata.

In this sample, this clone turned up a few times. The chain combines TRBV5-1 with TRBJ2-7; 8 positions match TRBD1. V lost 4 bases to trimming and J lost 1 base; unmatched junction nucleotides: 13. The CDR3 is 17 residues long. Germline loops: CDR1 SGHRS, CDR2 YFSETQ. CDR3 sequence reads: CASSIFADREVSYEQYF. As DNA, the CDR3 is TGCGCCAGCAGCATCTTTGCGGACAGGGAAGTTTCCTACGAGCAGTACTTC.

The chain links TRBV29-1 to TRBJ2-1, with 9 bases fitting TRBD2. Looked up from germline, CDR1 is SQVTM and CDR2 is ANQGSEA. V trimming: 4 bases; J trimming: 4 bases; junction bases outside the gene matches: 5. This CDR3 is built from 14 residues. CDR3 region: CSVGAREGYNEQFF. The DNA for the CDR3 is TGCAGCGTTGGGGCGCGGGAGGGATACAATGAGCAGTTCTTC.

The rearrangement joins TRBV4-3 to TRBJ2-3; 8 bases map to TRBD1. With V trimmed by 0 bases and J by 7 bases, 6 bases remained unmatched. Germline V CDR1 and CDR2: LGHNA, YSLEER. This CDR3 region has 15 residues. The CDR3 nucleotides read TGCGCCAGCAGCCAAGAGTACCAGGGGGCTTATACGCAGTATTTT. It encodes CASSQEYQGAYTQYF.

J is TRBJ1-4 and V is TRBV29-1, with 9 positions matching TRBD1. J lost 7 bases, V lost 3 bases, and 6 bases had no gene match. Germline CDR1 SQVTM, CDR2 ANQGSEA. This CDR3 has 14 residues. The CDR3 here is CSVEYRGRGEKLFF. The CDR3 coding sequence is TGCAGCGTTGAGTACAGGGGGCGAGGTGAAAAACTGTTTTTT.

The chain employs TRBV6-5 and TRBJ2-5; TRBD2 agrees at 9 bases. Germline values: CDR1 MNHEY, CDR2 SVGAGI. The CDR3 loop spans 15 amino acids. V trimming: 1 base; J trimming: 7 bases; junction bases outside the gene matches: 7. CDR3 DNA: TGTGCCAGCAGTTACTTCCGCGGGAGGGTAGGGACCCAGTACTTC. Translated: CASSYFRGRVGTQYF.

The rearrangement links TRBV30 to TRBJ2-7; 7 bases line up with TRBD2. Per germline, CDR1 GTSNPN and CDR2 SVGIG (reference sequence). With 4 bases clipped from V and 1 base from J, the junction kept 7 bases outside the gene matches. The CDR3 runs 14 residues. The CDR3 DNA reads TGTGCCTGGAAGAGGACTAGGTCGTCCTACGAGCAGTACTTC. Its translation: CAWKRTRSSYEQYF.

This clone occurred a few times. V is TRBV11-3 and J is TRBJ2-7; the D gene is possibly TRBD1 (5 bases). Germline-derived CDR1 and CDR2 are SGHNT and YENEEA. V lost 1 base and J 1 base, leaving 11 bases between the germline ends. The CDR3 is made up of 15 amino acids. As DNA, the CDR3 is TGTGCCAGCAGCTTAGGCAGGGTTTCATCCTACGAGCAGTACTTC. It encodes CASSLGRVSSYEQYF.

This chain joins TRBV19 and TRBJ1-6; no clear D. The CDR3 is made up of 16 amino acids. Trimming stripped 4 bases from V and 0 bases from J, with 10 bases between. CDR1 is LNHDA, CDR2 SQIVND, per germline (reference sequence). DNA for the CDR3: TGTGCCAGTAGTAGGAAAGGGAGCTCCTATAATTCACCCCTCCACTTT. Protein product: CASSRKGSSYNSPLHF.

The chain uses TRBV7-9 and TRBJ1-4, with D maybe TRBD1 (5 bases). The CDR3 length is 15 residues. Per germline, CDR1 SEHNR and CDR2 FQNEAQ (reference sequence). The ends were cut back, 4 bases at V and 7 bases at J, with 16 bases in the middle. The CDR3 sequence: CASSSRQLSGEKLFF. The CDR3 DNA follows: TGTGCCAGCAGCTCTCGACAGTTATCGGGTGAAAAACTGTTTTTT.

The chain uses TRBV7-2 and TRBJ2-7, with TRBD1 as a possible D gene (5 bases). V was pared by 1 base and J by 7 bases, with 14 bases between. This CDR3 is built from 14 residues. Germline assignment: CDR1 SGHTA and CDR2 FQGNSA. The DNA of the CDR3 is TGTGCCAGCAGCTTAGGATGGCAGGGCAAAGAGCAGTACTTC. This sequence encodes CASSLGWQGKEQYF.

The chain carries TRBV7-9 and TRBJ2-2; no reliable D call. Trimming took off 1 base at V and 0 bases at J, with 9 bases between the two ends. The CDR3 totals 16 residues. The germline V gene encodes CDR1 SEHNR and CDR2 FQNEAQ (reference sequence). CDR3 in amino acids: CASSLGSQSNTGELFF. Here the CDR3 DNA reads TGTGCCAGCAGCTTAGGCAGCCAGTCGAACACCGGGGAGCTGTTTTTT.

This clone was found a few times. The J gene is TRBJ1-1, the V gene TRBV2, with a weak D call TRBD1 (6 bases). Trimming removed 5 bases from V and 5 bases from J, with 9 bases in between. Germline V gene sequence: CDR1 SNHLY, CDR2 FYNNEI. The CDR3 runs to 12 residues. CDR3 nucleotides: TGTGCCAGCAGTTACACAGGGACTGAAGCTTTCTTT. It yields the protein CASSYTGTEAFF.

V usage is TRBV2 and J usage is TRBJ1-2; D gene unclear. Germline V lookup: CDR1 SNHLY, CDR2 FYNNEI. Trimming took off 6 bases at V and 4 bases at J, with 12 bases between the two ends. The CDR3 spans 13 residues. For the CDR3, the DNA is TGTGCCAGCAGCTACGTTGAGGGCTATGGCTACACCTTC. This codes for CASSYVEGYGYTF. Using reference TRBV2 and TRBJ1-2 for the parts outside the CDR3, the full variable domain is EPEVTQTPSHQVTQMGQEVILRCVPISNHLYFYWYRQILGQKVEFLVSFYNNEISEKSEIFDDQFSVERPDGSNFTLKIRSTKLEDSAMYFCASSYVEGYGYTFGSGTRLTVV.

By share, this clone ranks as medium-sized (0.01 to 0.1%). V is TRBV19 and J is TRBJ2-1; D is perhaps TRBD2 (6 bases). Germline V lookup: CDR1 LNHDA, CDR2 SQIVND (reference sequence). The length of the CDR3 is 15 residues. V was shortened by 5 bases and J by 3 bases, with 14 bases between the two germline ends. For the CDR3, the DNA is TGTGCCAGTAGTTTCGGAGGGGCCAACTACAATGAGCAGTTCTTC. Translation gives CASSFGGANYNEQFF.

This clone was counted only a few times. V and J are TRBV28 and TRBJ2-5; 7 positions match TRBD2. The J call is doubtful: the DNA matches TRBJ2-7 better. The V gene's germline CDR1 is MDHEN and CDR2 SYDVKM. This CDR3 region has 12 residues. CDR3 sequence (DNA): TGTGCCAGCAAGACTAGCAGCGACGAGCAGTACTTC. It translates to CASKTSSDEQYF.

This sequence joins TRBV10-3 and TRBJ1-2, with TRBD1 as a possible D gene (6 bases). The CDR3 has 13 residues. V was shortened by 2 bases and J by 8 bases, with 12 bases between the two germline ends. Germline V gene lookup returns CDR1 ENHRY and CDR2 SYGVKD. The CDR3 loop reads CAISERAGEGYTF. The DNA for the CDR3 is TGTGCCATCAGTGAGAGGGCAGGGGAAGGCTACACCTTC.

The J gene is TRBJ2-3, the V gene TRBV5-1; D is unresolved. The V gene lost 0 bases and the J gene lost 3 bases, with 11 bases spanning the gap. There are 15 residues in the CDR3. Germline V gene sequence: CDR1 SGHRS, CDR2 YFSETQ. Here the CDR3 reads CASSLVSIGTDTQYF. As DNA, the CDR3 is TGCGCCAGCAGCTTGGTTTCGATAGGAACAGATACGCAGTATTTT.

The V and J genes are TRBV19 and TRBJ2-5; D perhaps matches TRBD2 (5 bases). This CDR3 comprises 13 residues. Germline CDR1 reads LNHDA; CDR2 reads SQIVND (reference sequence). The CDR3 spells CATKRREQETQYF. The CDR3 coding sequence is TGTGCTACGAAGCGCCGGGAACAAGAGACCCAGTACTTC.

This clone showed up just a few times. The rearrangement joins TRBV7-3 to TRBJ2-3; D is tentatively TRBD1 or TRBD2 (6 bases each). V was cut by 5 bases and J by 3 bases, with 15 bases left in between. Germline V CDR1 and CDR2: SGHTA, FQGTGA. The CDR3 spans 15 residues. The CDR3 coding sequence is TGTGCCAGCAGCCCGTGGGGGGCCAGAACAGATACGCAGTATTTT. As protein: CASSPWGARTDTQYF.

This clone has just a few counts. The chain couples TRBV28 to TRBJ1-5; no definite D call. Trimming removed 5 bases at V and 3 bases at J, with 11 bases between. The germline CDR1 and CDR2 sequences are MDHEN and SYDVKM. This CDR3 region has 14 residues. The CDR3 region has the DNA TGTGCCAGCAGTCCCCTCATCGACAATCAGCCCCAGCATTTT. Its protein is CASSPLIDNQPQHF.

The V call is TRBV28, the J call TRBJ2-7; the D call may be TRBD1 or TRBD2 (6 bases each). The CDR3 is 17 residues long. V lost 3 bases and J 3 bases, leaving 21 bases between the germline ends. The germline V gene encodes CDR1 MDHEN and CDR2 SYDVKM. DNA for the CDR3: TGTGCCAGCAGTTTGCGCGGGACAAAAGTTAGTTTCTACGAGCAGTACTTC. Translating it yields CASSLRGTKVSFYEQYF. The entire variable domain, with the rest obtained from reference TRBV28 and TRBJ2-7, is as follows: DVKVTQSSRYLVKRTGEKVFLECVQDMDHENMFWYRQDPGLGLRLIYFSYDVKMKEKGDIPEGYSVSREKKERFSLILESASTNQTSMYLCASSLRGTKVSFYEQYFGPGTRLTVT.

The chain combines TRBV27 with TRBJ2-5, with D perhaps TRBD1 (6 bases). V was cut by 2 bases and J by 5 bases, with 15 bases left in between. The CDR3 runs to 15 residues. CDR1 and CDR2 from the germline V gene are MNHEY and SMNVEV (reference sequence). The CDR3 loop is CASSLRAGQGETQYF. The CDR3 DNA is TGTGCCAGCAGTTTACGGGCAGGGCAGGGGGAGACCCAGTACTTC.

The count of this clone is one. The V call is TRBV6-6, the J call TRBJ1-2; 9 positions match TRBD1. Germline CDR1 reads MNHNY; CDR2 reads SVGAGI (reference sequence). There are 14 residues in the CDR3. Unmatched junction bases numbered 9, after V lost 7 bases and J lost 6 bases. The CDR3 DNA follows: TGTGCCAGCAACTTCCGGGACAGGGTGAATGGCTACACCTTC. This sequence encodes CASNFRDRVNGYTF.

This clone was seen a few times. The chain employs TRBV19 and TRBJ2-6; no clear D. The CDR3 is 15 amino acids. CDR1 is LNHDA and CDR2 is SQIVND in the germline V gene (reference sequence). V lost 6 bases and J lost 0, with 9 bases in between. Here the CDR3 reads CASSQRSSGANVLTF. CDR3 nucleotides: TGTGCCAGTAGCCAAAGAAGCTCTGGGGCCAACGTCCTGACTTTC. The whole variable domain, remainder taken from reference TRBV19 and TRBJ2-6, is DGGITQSPKYLFRKEGQNVTLSCEQNLNHDAMYWYRQDPGQGLRLIYYSQIVNDFQKGDIAEGYSVSREKKESFPLTVTSAQKNPTAFYLCASSQRSSGANVLTFGAGSRLTVL.

The chain uses TRBV9 and TRBJ2-5, with TRBD1 identical over 10 bases. Trimming removed 3 bases from V and 2 bases from J; junction bases left unmatched: 4. The CDR3 consists of 15 residues. Germline V lookup: CDR1 SGDLS, CDR2 YYNGEE. CDR3 sequence (DNA): TGTGCCAGCAGCGCGGGACAGGGGAGACAAGAGACCCAGTACTTC. Protein product: CASSAGQGRQETQYF.

The chain has TRBV25-1 and TRBJ2-5; D is possibly TRBD1 (5 bases). The CDR3 sequence is 14 residues long. Per germline, CDR1 MGHDK and CDR2 SYGVNS. V lost 1 base, J lost 1 base, and 7 bases lay in between. The chain's CDR3 is CASSEWGTQETQYF. As DNA, the CDR3 is TGTGCCAGCAGTGAATGGGGCACCCAAGAGACCCAGTACTTC.

There are a few counts of this clone. A junction end diverges from the germline sequence, so it may reflect a read error. The V gene is TRBV7-9, the J gene TRBJ1-3; 7 nucleotides match TRBD1. The CDR3 length is 13 residues. CDR1 and CDR2 (germline): SEHNR, FQNEAQ (reference sequence). The CDR3 loop is CASRIQTTTGAPF. The CDR3 DNA reads TGTGCCAGCAGGATTCAAACCACTACAGGGGCACCTTTT.

The chain carries TRBV6-6 and TRBJ1-2, with 9 bases matching TRBD1. CDR1 is MNHNY, CDR2 SVGAGI, per germline (reference sequence). Trimming cost V 4 bases and J 6 bases; bases outside gene matches: 6. The CDR3 has 14 amino acids. The CDR3 DNA follows: TGTGCCAGCAGTTGGGACAGGGTGGGGGATGGCTACACCTTC. Its translation: CASSWDRVGDGYTF.